This is a list of T cell receptor beta chains from one sample in a study of blood T cell repertoires in COVID-19. Using immunoSEQ multiplex PCR, the repertoire was profiled, and TCRdb retains in-frame clones only, with some absent. The sample includes approximately 86,000 clones, roughly nine tenths seen only once; the top ten take under 9.5%. Sequenced: peripheral blood. The receptors here all came from a middle-aged man with acute or convalescent COVID-19. CDR3s include the opening cysteine and the closing phenylalanine or tryptophan. A D gene is named only where the DNA matches it firmly. Only some rows state a clone size, as once, few, many or a class for expanded clones.

J gene | D gene | clone size | V gene | CDR3 protein | CDR3 DNA
TRBJ2-7 | - | - | TRBV5-1 | CASSPFGGIMGEQYF | TGCGCCAGCAGCCCGTTTGGGGGGATTATGGGCGAGCAGTACTTC
TRBJ1-4 | - | - | TRBV14 | CASSNRERSEKLFF | TGTGCCAGCAGCAACAGGGAAAGGAGTGAAAAACTGTTTTTT
TRBJ1-1 | - | - | TRBV30 | CAWRGPGLTTEAFF | TGTGCCTGGAGAGGTCCGGGACTGACCACTGAAGCTTTCTTT
TRBJ1-1 | - | - | TRBV10-3 | CAISENGGGWGEAFF | TGTGCCATCAGTGAAAACGGCGGGGGATGGGGTGAAGCTTTCTTT
TRBJ2-7 | - | - | TRBV12-3/TRBV12-4 | CASNRGRQQYF | TGTGCCAGCAACCGTGGGCGACAGCAGTACTTC
TRBJ2-1 | - | - | TRBV24-1 | CATSDPPADEQFF | TGTGCCACCAGTGATCCTCCAGCGGATGAGCAGTTCTTC
TRBJ2-5 | - | - | TRBV27 | CASRFWSGQETQYF | TGTGCCAGTAGGTTCTGGTCGGGGCAAGAGACCCAGTACTTC
TRBJ2-1 | - | - | TRBV24-1 | CATSEGPGTYNEQFF | TGTGCCACCAGTGAAGGGCCAGGGACCTACAATGAGCAGTTCTTC
TRBJ1-2 | - | - | TRBV6-5 | CASTSGRGYGYTF | TGTGCCAGCACCTCCGGTCGGGGGTATGGCTACACCTTC
TRBJ2-3 | - | few | TRBV14 | CASSYRQDTDTQYF | TGTGCCAGCAGCTACAGACAGGACACAGATACGCAGTATTTT
TRBJ1-1 | TRBD1 | - | TRBV27 | CASSQRTGSTEAFF | TGTGCCAGCAGCCAGAGGACAGGTAGTACTGAAGCTTTCTTT
TRBJ1-5 | - | - | TRBV19 | CASMNLYAGNQPQHF | TGTGCCAGTATGAACCTCTATGCGGGCAATCAGCCCCAGCATTTT
TRBJ2-1 | - | once | TRBV5-1 | CASTGDGNVGTSYNEQFF | TGCGCCAGCACGGGGGACGGCAATGTGGGGACTTCCTACAATGAGCAGTTCTTC
TRBJ1-1 | TRBD1 | - | TRBV11-1 | CASSMDRGRTEAFF | TGTGCCAGCAGCATGGACAGGGGGCGCACTGAAGCTTTCTTT